This TCR beta chain was observed in a study of T cell repertoires in cytomegalovirus infection. Across the whole study: The public TCR beta signatures pointed to both CMV infection and matching HLA type.

TCRdb ran MiXCR on the reads and lists one entry per CDR3 protein. Of a few hundred thousand distinct CDR3 sequences listed, over 7.5% are singletons. This clonotype was detected a few times. CDR1 DFQATT and CDR2 SNEGSKA come from the germline V gene (reference sequence). With 3 bases removed from V and 4 bases from J, the gap between germline ends came to 15 bases. The length of the CDR3 is 14 residues. The receptor's source is a human donor in good health (CMV status not recorded). Some clones in this sample may be carry-over from other donors' samples. J is TRBJ2-5 and V is TRBV20-1; possible D gene TRBD1, 6 bases. The sample consisted of PBMCs. The CDR3 region is CSARGAGAGETQYF. DNA of the CDR3: TGCAGTGCTAGGGGGGCCGGGGCGGGAGAGACCCAGTACTTC.